This T cell receptor beta chain stems from a study of CD8 T cells in Susac syndrome. The authors reverse transcribed 0.5 to 1 ug RNA with random hexamers. TCRdb reanalysed the immunoSEQ multiplex PCR reads using MiXCR and keeps one entry per CDR3 protein. The repertoire holds about 100,000 distinct CDR3 sequences, around 95% seen once, with roughly 0.29% in the top ten. CD8+ and CD4+ T cells from blood underwent TCR beta sequencing, which was carried out in a high-throughput format. This clonotype was picked up a small number of times. The CDR3 is made up of 14 amino acids. Germline CDR1 reads KGHSH; CDR2 reads LQKENI. The V gene end was trimmed by 3 bases and the J gene end by 2 bases; junction bases not matched to a gene: 2.

Material: CD8+ T cells from PBMCs. The chain couples TRBV18 to TRBJ2-7, with 9 bases that match TRBD2. The sequence was obtained from a human donor with Susac syndrome. DNA for the CDR3: TGTGCCAGCTCACCTAGCGGGGGAACCTACGAGCAGTACTTC. Translated: CASSPSGGTYEQYF.